The 8 T cell receptor beta chains below were found in one sample sequenced in a study of T cells in Graves' hyperthyroidism and ophthalmopathy. Amplified TCR beta CDR3 regions derived from RNA transcripts. Using the HTBI primer set, a first-round RT-PCR was run on the TCR CDR3. Using its own MiXCR run on the multiplex PCR reads, TCRdb lists one record per CDR3 protein. This sample has more than 300,000 distinct CDR3 sequences, with about a sixth found just once. Input material: blood. All receptors come from a young woman with Graves' hyperthyroidism that later progressed to Graves' ophthalmopathy.

The chain uses TRBV10-2 and TRBJ2-7; D uncertain. V lost 3 bases to trimming and J lost 7 bases, with 13 bases between them. The CDR3 covers 13 residues. CDR1 is WSHSY, CDR2 SAAADI, per germline. CDR3: CASSDYQFLEQYF. For the CDR3, the DNA is TGCGCCAGCAGTGATTACCAATTTTTGGAGCAGTACTTC.

This chain connects TRBV2 to TRBJ1-5; D possibly corresponds to TRBD1 (5 bases). CDR1 and CDR2 (germline): SNHLY, FYNNEI. The CDR3 runs to 15 residues. The ends were cut back, 1 base at V and 7 bases at J, with 14 bases in the middle. Here the CDR3 reads CASSEVRGQGQPQHF. The CDR3 region has the DNA TGTGCCAGCAGTGAAGTCCGGGGCCAAGGACAGCCCCAGCATTTT.

This clonotype occurred many times. V is TRBV19 and J is TRBJ1-2; possibly TRBD1 for D (6 bases). V was shortened by 6 bases and J by 5 bases, with 16 bases between the two germline ends. The CDR3 spans 14 residues. The germline gives CDR1 LNHDA, CDR2 SQIVND (reference sequence). CDR3 residues: CASRNDRRDYGYTF. The CDR3 DNA reads as TGTGCCAGTAGAAATGACAGGCGCGATTATGGCTACACCTTC.

At least ten counts were recorded for this clonotype. The V call is TRBV5-1, the J call TRBJ1-1; TRBD1 might be the D (5 bases). The ends were cut back, 0 bases at V and 3 bases at J, with 6 bases in the middle. This CDR3 is built from 13 residues. Germline V gene lookup returns CDR1 SGHRS and CDR2 YFSETQ. CDR3 in amino acids: CASSLVGDTEAFF. The DNA of the CDR3 is TGCGCCAGCAGCTTGGTGGGGGACACTGAAGCTTTCTTT. The full variable domain, its missing parts supplied by reference TRBV5-1 and TRBJ1-1, is KAGVTQTPRYLIKTRGQQVTLSCSPISGHRSVSWYQQTPGQGLQFLFEYFSETQRNKGNFPGRFSGRQFSNSRSEMNVSTLELGDSALYLCASSLVGDTEAFFGQGTRLTVV.

This clonotype was seen ten or more times. The J gene is TRBJ1-2, the V gene TRBV11-2, with 11 bases lining up with TRBD1. The CDR3 covers 14 residues. Germline trimming cut 3 bases from V and 4 bases from J; bases unmatched to any gene: 1. Germline V gives CDR1 SGHAT, CDR2 FQNNGV. The CDR3 sequence: CASSFGTGGYGYTF. Written as DNA, the CDR3 is TGTGCCAGCAGCTTCGGGACAGGGGGCTATGGCTACACCTTC.

The table lists this clonotype with many counts. CDR3 loop: CASSQANRGGAFF. The CDR3 DNA sequence: TGTGCCAGCAGCCAAGCGAATAGAGGAGGTGCTTTCTTT. This chain connects TRBV14 to TRBJ1-1; the D is unclear. From germline, CDR1 is SGHDN and CDR2 FVKESK. The V end was cut by 1 base, the J end by 11 bases, with 14 bases between. The CDR3 runs 13 residues.

This clonotype was counted at least ten times. V is TRBV9 and J is TRBJ2-3, with TRBD2 identical over 8 bases. V shed 4 bases, J shed 1 base, and the junction held 5 bases outside the gene matches. Germline V gene sequence: CDR1 SGDLS, CDR2 YYNGEE. The CDR3 loop spans 15 amino acids. The CDR3 nucleotides read TGTGCCAGCAGCACCGGGACTAGAGGCACAGATACGCAGTATTTT. As protein: CASSTGTRGTDTQYF. The full variable domain, rest sourced from reference TRBV9 and TRBJ2-3, is DSGVTQTPKHLITATGQRVTLRCSPRSGDLSVYWYQQSLDQGLQFLIQYYNGEERAKGNILERFSAQQFPDLHSELNLSSLELGDSALYFCASSTGTRGTDTQYFGPGTRLTVL.

The V gene is TRBV6-1, the J gene TRBJ2-7; weak D call: TRBD2 (5 bases). Deletions cut 2 bases from V and 0 bases from J, with 11 bases between. Germline V gene data show CDR1 as MNHNS and CDR2 as SASEGT. CDR3 size: 15 residues. In nucleotides, the CDR3 is TGTGCCAGCAGTGAACCCCAGCGGTCCTCCTACGAGCAGTACTTC. Encoded protein: CASSEPQRSSYEQYF.